Below, 15 T cell receptor beta chains from the same sample are listed, as sequenced in a study of blood T cell repertoires in COVID-19. Only in-frame clones appear in the TCRdb table, and some are missing; sequencing was by immunoSEQ multiplex PCR. The repertoire consists of 250,000 to 400,000 clones, with about 91% occurring once and the leading ten covering 1.5% to 2%. Sequenced input: peripheral blood. These receptors all stem from a woman aged 25 to 39 with COVID-19, enrolled during active disease.

This clone was picked up a small number of times. This chain connects TRBV7-6 to TRBJ1-2; TRBD1 matches at 8 bases. Germline CDR1 and CDR2: SGHVS and FNYEAQ. V shed 1 base, J shed 7 bases, and the junction held 5 bases outside the gene matches. CDR3 length: 14 amino acids. In nucleotides, the CDR3 is TGTGCCAGCAGCTTAGGGGGGACAGGCTCTGGCTACACCTTC. Residues: CASSLGGTGSGYTF.

V gene TRBV6-5 combines with J gene TRBJ2-6, with a tentative D call TRBD1 (5 bases). The germline V gene has CDR1 MNHEY and CDR2 SVGAGI. This CDR3 has 15 amino acids. Between the trimmed V and J ends, which lost 10 bases and 0 bases, there was a span of 13 bases. CDR3 region: CATRGLSSGANVLTF. For the CDR3, the DNA is TGTGCCACTAGGGGCCTAAGCTCTGGGGCCAACGTCCTGACTTTC.

In this sample, this clone turned up once. The sample contains more than one DNA sequence encoding this CDR3. V gene TRBV2 combines with J gene TRBJ1-4; TRBD1 matches 9 bases. Trimming removed 4 bases from V and 0 bases from J; junction bases left unmatched: 0. Germline V gene sequence: CDR1 SNHLY, CDR2 FYNNEI. The CDR3 loop spans 15 amino acids. CDR3 residues: CASSGQGATNEKLFF. The CDR3 coding sequence is TGTGCCAGCAGTGGACAGGGGGCAACTAATGAAAAACTGTTTTTT.

The V gene is TRBV2, the J gene TRBJ1-5; 8 bases are a match to TRBD1. Germline assignment: CDR1 SNHLY and CDR2 FYNNEI. Trimming took 5 bases from V and 4 from J; bases not matched to a gene: 7. The CDR3 covers 15 residues. CDR3 region: CASSSGQGKNQPQHF. DNA for the CDR3: TGTGCCAGCAGTTCCGGACAGGGTAAAAATCAGCCCCAGCATTTT.

The V call is TRBV29-1, the J call TRBJ1-1, with 10 nucleotides matching TRBD1. The J segment lost 6 bases and the V segment lost 7 bases, leaving 8 bases of the junction unmatched. The CDR3 contains 13 residues. Looked up from germline, CDR1 is SQVTM and CDR2 is ANQGSEA. CDR3 coding DNA: TGCAGCGCTCAGACAGGGGGCATCTCTGAAGCTTTCTTT. It encodes CSAQTGGISEAFF.

This chain uses TRBV9 with TRBJ1-1, with D tentatively TRBD1 (5 bases). V was cut by 0 bases and J by 0 bases, with 18 bases left in between. CDR1 is SGDLS, CDR2 YYNGEE, per germline. This CDR3 has 18 amino acids. In DNA, the CDR3 is TGTGCCAGCAGCGTAGCACCTGGGGGGTTAGACATGAACACTGAAGCTTTCTTT. Its translation is CASSVAPGGLDMNTEAFF.

The chain combines TRBV29-1 with TRBJ1-1, with a possible D match to TRBD1 (5 bases). The germline V gene encodes CDR1 SQVTM and CDR2 ANQGSEA. V lost 7 bases, J lost 0 bases, and 12 bases lay in between. This CDR3 comprises 13 residues. CDR3 coding DNA: TGCAGCGCTAGGGACTTCTTGAACACTGAAGCTTTCTTT. Translating gives CSARDFLNTEAFF.

This clone was counted once. The gene calls are TRBV5-4 and TRBJ2-2; no reliable D call. Trimming removed 4 bases at V and 8 bases at J, with 12 bases between. Germline assignment: CDR1 SGHNT and CDR2 YYREEE (reference sequence). The CDR3 spans 13 residues. CDR3 coding DNA: TGTGCCAGCAGCCCCCATCGAGATGGGGAGCTGTTTTTT. As protein: CASSPHRDGELFF. Complete variable domain (other parts from reference TRBV5-4 and TRBJ2-2): ETGVTQSPTHLIKTRGQQVTLRCSSQSGHNTVSWYQQALGQGPQFIFQYYREEENGRGNFPPRFSGLQFPNYSSELNVNALELDDSALYLCASSPHRDGELFFGEGSRLTVL.

The chain recombines TRBV30 with TRBJ1-1; D ambiguous. V was trimmed by 0 bases and J by 0 bases, leaving 11 bases between them. Germline V CDR1 and CDR2: GTSNPN, SVGIG (reference sequence). This CDR3 has 15 amino acids. The CDR3 nucleotides are TGTGCCTGGAGTGTCCCCGCAGGCCTGAACACTGAAGCTTTCTTT. This encodes CAWSVPAGLNTEAFF.

In its sample, this clone was seen once. The V and J genes are TRBV2 and TRBJ1-2; 8 bases map to TRBD1. This CDR3 region has 13 residues. V shed 6 bases and J 7 bases; nucleotides not matched to a gene: 7. Germline assignment: CDR1 SNHLY and CDR2 FYNNEI. This CDR3 is CASRWTGRSGYTF. The DNA for the CDR3 is TGTGCCAGCAGATGGACAGGGCGGTCTGGCTACACCTTC.

The J gene is TRBJ2-3, the V gene TRBV24-1; 7 bases line up with TRBD2. The CDR3 length is 15 residues. Trimming cost V 1 base and J 8 bases; bases outside gene matches: 8. The germline V gene encodes CDR1 KGHDR and CDR2 SFDVKD. In DNA, the CDR3 is TGTGCCACCAGTGATTTCCGCGGGAGTCAGAGTACGCAGTATTTT. This sequence encodes CATSDFRGSQSTQYF.

The V call is TRBV5-4, the J call TRBJ1-3, with unresolved D. Germline values: CDR1 SGHNT, CDR2 YYREEE (reference sequence). Deletions cut 5 bases from V and 6 bases from J, with 15 bases between. This CDR3 is 14 amino acids long. In DNA, the CDR3 is TGTGCCAGCAGTCTCGACACAACCCCAAACACCATATATTTT. This codes for CASSLDTTPNTIYF.

This clone was seen a single time. The chain uses TRBV21-1 and TRBJ2-3; the D call TRBD2 from the table was never checked on the DNA. TRBV21-1 is a recognized pseudogene. The CDR3 is made up of 17 amino acids. CDR3: CAIARLHFSPHEDTQYF. DNA of the CDR3: TGTGCCATCGCGCGGCTTCATTTCAGTCCCCACGAAGATACGCAGTATTTT.

This chain connects TRBV10-3 to TRBJ2-1; 8 positions match TRBD2. CDR3 length: 15 amino acids. V lost 2 bases and J lost 6; bases outside the gene matches: 6. Germline CDR1 ENHRY, CDR2 SYGVKD. The CDR3 sequence: CAISEDGGGPNEQFF. For the CDR3, the DNA is TGTGCCATCAGTGAGGACGGGGGGGGCCCCAATGAGCAGTTCTTC.

This clone was counted between two and nine times. V usage is TRBV5-1 and J usage is TRBJ2-2; 9 nucleotides match TRBD1. Germline CDR1 and CDR2: SGHRS and YFSETQ. J lost 3 bases, V lost 0 bases, and 0 bases had no gene match. This CDR3 spans 15 amino acids. CDR3 protein: CASSLGDRDTGELFF. Here the CDR3 DNA reads TGCGCCAGCAGCTTGGGGGACAGGGACACCGGGGAGCTGTTTTTT.